These 16 T cell receptor beta chains came from one sample sequenced in a study of shared clonotypes between healthy human individuals. Profiled with immunoSEQ multiplex PCR; TCRdb holds only in-frame clones, not every one. The repertoire consists of about 1.5 million clones, with 95% to 97% occurring once and the leading ten covering roughly 1.2%. Material: naive CD4+ T cells sorted from blood. The subset denotes: CD45RA+ positively selected. These receptors originate from a man aged 25-45 years in good health.

The genes are TRBV5-5 and TRBJ1-1, with D tentatively TRBD1 (6 bases). V lost 4 bases, J lost 0 bases, and 16 bases lay in between. This CDR3 region has 16 residues. CDR1 SGHKS and CDR2 YYEKEE come from the germline V gene (reference sequence). The chain's CDR3 is CASSPRPGGLNTEAFF. The CDR3 coding sequence is TGTGCCAGCAGCCCAAGACCCGGGGGCTTGAACACTGAAGCTTTCTTT.

The CDR3 sequence: CASSQTIRGRYTEAFF. For the CDR3, the DNA is TGTGCCAGCAGCCAAACCATCAGGGGCCGGTACACTGAAGCTTTCTTT. J is TRBJ1-1 and V is TRBV27; D might be TRBD1 (6 bases). Germline-derived CDR1 and CDR2 are MNHEY and SMNVEV (reference sequence). V shed 6 bases and J shed 3 bases, with 20 bases lying between them. The CDR3 covers 16 residues.

This chain connects TRBV28 to TRBJ1-2; 10 positions match TRBD1. CDR1 is MDHEN, CDR2 SYDVKM, per germline. The junction had 8 bases not matched to a gene; V was cut back by 7 bases and J by 3 bases. The CDR3 consists of 15 residues. The CDR3 DNA is TGTGCCAGCAACCTGCCCGGACAGGGGGACTATGGCTACACCTTC. This sequence encodes CASNLPGQGDYGYTF.

The chain is built from TRBV7-2 and TRBJ2-7, with D possibly being TRBD1 (5 bases). Germline loops: CDR1 SGHTA, CDR2 FQGNSA. The ends were cut back, 1 base at V and 4 bases at J, with 11 bases in the middle. CDR3 size: 14 residues. CDR3 sequence (DNA): TGTGCCAGCAGCTTAGGGAGTAGGGGATACGAGCAGTACTTC. Encoded protein: CASSLGSRGYEQYF.

DNA of the CDR3: TGTGCCAGCAGCCGCGACTATAAACAGGGTTCATATCAGGCAGATACGCAGTATTTT. Its translation is CASSRDYKQGSYQADTQYF. The V gene is TRBV2, the J gene TRBJ2-3, with a weak D call TRBD1 (6 bases). V was pared by 6 bases and J by 4 bases, with 29 bases between. There are 19 residues in the CDR3. CDR1 and CDR2 from the germline V gene are SNHLY and FYNNEI.

V gene TRBV11-2 combines with J gene TRBJ2-3, with 8 bases identical to TRBD2. In germline, CDR1 is SGHAT, CDR2 FQNNGV. CDR3 length: 16 amino acids. After removal of 5 bases from V and 0 bases from J, the junction contained 7 bases not matched to a gene. The CDR3 protein is CASSTTSGISTDTQYF. In nucleotides, the CDR3 is TGTGCCAGCAGCACCACTAGCGGCATTAGCACAGATACGCAGTATTTT.

This clone was observed a single time. The chain uses TRBV28 and TRBJ1-5; D unclear. With 7 bases removed from V and 0 bases from J, the gap between germline ends came to 13 bases. This CDR3 comprises 15 residues. Germline CDR1 MDHEN, CDR2 SYDVKM. CDR3 nucleotide sequence: TGTGCCAGCAAGGAGGGTTCGGTTAGCAATCAGCCCCAGCATTTT. Residues: CASKEGSVSNQPQHF.

V gene TRBV28 combines with J gene TRBJ1-5, with D uncertain. V lost 6 bases and J lost 5, with 5 bases in between. CDR3 length: 11 amino acids. Germline values: CDR1 MDHEN, CDR2 SYDVKM. The CDR3 DNA follows: TGTGCCAGCAGATCCGATCAGCCCCAGCATTTT. Residues: CASRSDQPQHF.

V gene TRBV29-1 combines with J gene TRBJ2-7; weak D call: TRBD1 (5 bases). The CDR3 covers 13 residues. Germline CDR1 reads SQVTM; CDR2 reads ANQGSEA. V lost 6 bases, J lost 2 bases, and 14 bases lay in between. The CDR3 reads CSVTGRHAYEQYF. CDR3 nucleotide sequence: TGCAGCGTCACAGGTCGTCATGCCTACGAGCAGTACTTC.

V and J are TRBV21-1 and TRBJ2-1; the listed D gene, TRBD1, was not tested against the DNA. TRBV21-1 is flagged as a pseudogene. The CDR3 contains 16 residues. The CDR3 protein is CASSNGGQGGYNEQFF. The CDR3 DNA follows: TGTGCCAGCAGCAACGGCGGACAGGGGGGCTACAATGAGCAGTTCTTC.

The V call is TRBV5-4, the J call TRBJ1-1, with 7 bases fitting TRBD1. Trimming removed 4 bases from V and 1 base from J; junction bases left unmatched: 7. This CDR3 is 15 amino acids long. Per the germline V gene, CDR1 is SGHNT and CDR2 is YYREEE (reference sequence). The CDR3 DNA reads as TGTGCCAGCAGCCCTCCGACAGGGACGAACACTGAAGCTTTCTTT. Translated, it gives CASSPPTGTNTEAFF.

The chain couples TRBV28 to TRBJ1-4, with 9 bases lining up with TRBD1. This CDR3 spans 13 amino acids. Germline V gene lookup returns CDR1 MDHEN and CDR2 SYDVKM. V lost 6 bases and J lost 14; bases outside the gene matches: 10. Here the CDR3 DNA reads TGTGCCAGCAGCCGGGACAGGGTCGGTGGTCTGTTTTTT. This codes for CASSRDRVGGLFF.

The chain has TRBV29-1 and TRBJ2-2; 10 bases match TRBD2. V lost 4 bases, J lost 0 bases, and 2 bases stayed unmatched. Germline-derived CDR1 and CDR2 are SQVTM and ANQGSEA. This CDR3 is 15 amino acids long. The CDR3 bases are TGCAGCGTTGGACTAGCGGGCGCGAACACCGGGGAGCTGTTTTTT. Its protein is CSVGLAGANTGELFF.

The DNA for the CDR3 is TGTGCCAGCAGTTTAACGGGACCGTCACACACTGAAGCTTTCTTT. This sequence encodes CASSLTGPSHTEAFF. This chain joins TRBV28 and TRBJ1-1, with D tentatively TRBD1 (5 bases). This CDR3 has 15 amino acids. CDR1 MDHEN and CDR2 SYDVKM come from the germline V gene. Trimming took off 2 bases at V and 3 bases at J, with 13 bases between the two ends.

The chain is built from TRBV15 and TRBJ2-6; D gene unclear. The length of the CDR3 is 17 residues. V gave up 8 bases and J gave up 4 bases, with 21 bases separating them. Germline CDR1 is LNHNV and CDR2 is YYDKDF (reference sequence). CDR3 sequence reads: CATSYVTRATGANVLTF. The DNA of the CDR3 is TGTGCCACCTCATACGTCACCCGGGCTACCGGGGCCAACGTCCTGACTTTC.

The chain is built from TRBV28 and TRBJ1-2; D remains unclear. CDR3 length equals 12 residues. V gave up 1 base and J gave up 8 bases, with 8 bases separating them. Germline values: CDR1 MDHEN, CDR2 SYDVKM. The CDR3 here is CASSLSREGYTF. CDR3 nucleotides: TGTGCCAGCAGTTTATCAAGGGAGGGCTACACCTTC.